Sequencing of this TCR beta chain was carried out in a study of blood T cell repertoires in COVID-19. Each participant's cohort was designated according to participant-reported clinical history. Symptom resolution, clearance, or two negative PCRs marked donors in Cohort 3 as recovered. V was pared by 3 bases and J by 8 bases, with 13 bases between. CDR1 and CDR2 from the germline V gene are LGHNA and YNFKEQ. There are 13 residues in the CDR3. In the study's own analysis: Reference gene primer amplification yielded estimated nucleated cell counts. TCRdb's copy holds only in-frame clones and misses some; the assay was immunoSEQ multiplex PCR. The V and J calls and the clone size are those of that table, but D and trimming were determined from the DNA. Among approximately 200,000 clones, roughly four fifths were seen once, and the ten largest hold about 10%.

The sample comprised PBMCs or T cells enriched from blood (not recorded which). The chain employs TRBV4-2 and TRBJ1-1; D may be TRBD1 (5 bases). This TCR came from a middle-aged man who had recovered from COVID-19. The CDR3 DNA reads TGTGCCAGCAGCCAGCAGGGATTTAGGGAAGCTTTCTTT. It translates to CASSQQGFREAFF.